This T cell receptor beta chain was obtained from a study of T cells in narcolepsy. Study information: Donors had narcolepsy type 1 or type 2, or were healthy controls. Overall study findings and caveats: Some memory CD4+ repertoires had no autoreactive clone sequences. Autoreactive clonotypes reportedly recurred in blood of same and different patients, not controls.

Germline V lookup: CDR1 KGHSH, CDR2 LQKENI. Trimming left V 5 bases short and J 7 bases short, with 15 bases between. The CDR3 is made up of 14 amino acids. Method: immunoSEQ multiplex PCR; TCRdb's copy keeps in-frame clones and lacks some. The data hold over 30,000 clones, with approximately 84% observed a single time. Notes on this clone: What it recognizes is unknown.

Sequences were obtained from CD45RA- memory CD4+ T cells from PBMCs. This chain joins TRBV18 and TRBJ2-1; D possibly corresponds to TRBD1 (6 bases). The sequence derives from a human donor with narcolepsy. The CDR3 region has the DNA TGTGCCAGCTCAGCCGATTCGGGGACAAATGAGCAGTTCTTC. It encodes CASSADSGTNEQFF.